This entry describes one T cell receptor beta chain. These data are taken from a study of blood T cell repertoires in COVID-19. About the research overall: COVID-19 samples, acute and convalescent, were from the United States, Italy and Spain.

The Seattle site enrolled patients during active infection and followed them longitudinally. In the original analysis: Counts of nucleated cells, estimated from reference gene primer amplification, were obtained. Clones were read by immunoSEQ multiplex PCR, and TCRdb kept only the in-frame ones, dropping some. V and J calls and clone size are those listed in that table; D and trimming were worked out from the DNA. The data hold about 240,000 clones, with about four fifths observed a single time. The CDR3 has 13 amino acids. CDR1 SGHRS and CDR2 YFSETQ come from the germline V gene. Trimming pared 8 bases from V and 4 bases from J, leaving 13 bases between.

Sequenced sample: peripheral blood. J is TRBJ2-1 and V is TRBV5-1; perhaps TRBD1 as D (5 bases). The TCR originated in a woman older than 75 with COVID-19, enrolled during active disease. For the CDR3, the DNA is TGCGCCAGTACTTTAAGGGGTTACAATGAGCAGTTCTTC. Translated: CASTLRGYNEQFF.